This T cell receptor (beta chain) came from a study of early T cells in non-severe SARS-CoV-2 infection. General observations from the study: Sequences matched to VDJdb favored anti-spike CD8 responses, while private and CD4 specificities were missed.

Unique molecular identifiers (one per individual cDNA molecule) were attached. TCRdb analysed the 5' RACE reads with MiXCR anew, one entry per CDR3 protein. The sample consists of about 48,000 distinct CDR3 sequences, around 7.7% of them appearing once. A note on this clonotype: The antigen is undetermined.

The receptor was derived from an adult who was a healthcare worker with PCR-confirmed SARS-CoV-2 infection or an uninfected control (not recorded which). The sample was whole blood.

The DNA of the CDR3 is TGTGCCATCAGTGCTGGGGGCGTACAGCCCCAGCATTTT. Amino acids: CAISAGGVQPQHF. This chain connects TRBV10-3 to TRBJ1-5, with D maybe TRBD1 (6 bases). The germline V and J ends were trimmed by 4 bases and 7 bases, with 11 bases remaining between them. CDR3 length: 13 amino acids. Germline lookup yields CDR1 ENHRY and CDR2 SYGVKD.